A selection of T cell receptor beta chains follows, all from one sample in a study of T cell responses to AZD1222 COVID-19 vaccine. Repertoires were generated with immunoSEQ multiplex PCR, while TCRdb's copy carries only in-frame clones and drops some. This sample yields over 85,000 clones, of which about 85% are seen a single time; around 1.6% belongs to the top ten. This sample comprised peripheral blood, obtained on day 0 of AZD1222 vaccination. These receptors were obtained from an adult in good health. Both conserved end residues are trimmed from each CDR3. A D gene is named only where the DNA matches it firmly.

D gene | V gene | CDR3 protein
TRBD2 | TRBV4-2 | ASSVGGRKDEQY
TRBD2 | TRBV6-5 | ASGRGGITDTQY
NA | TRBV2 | ASSVVLSSYEQY
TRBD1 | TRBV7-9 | ASSLTGTTEAF
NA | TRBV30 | AWRGTGELF
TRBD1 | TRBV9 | ASSRDRGDQETQY
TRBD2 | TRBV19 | ASSISGRGSYNEQF
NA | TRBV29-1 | SVETANYGYT
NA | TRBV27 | ASSLSPWASRKQQSEAF
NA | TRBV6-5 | ASRSGRYNTEAF
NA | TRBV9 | ASTPSLGNSPLH
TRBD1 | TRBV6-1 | ASSEEGAGEQY
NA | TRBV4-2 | ASSQVSGGTYGYT
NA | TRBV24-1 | ATSDRGGGETQY
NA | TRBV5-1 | ASSLASLIYEQY
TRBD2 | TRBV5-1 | ASSHTSGVAKNIQY
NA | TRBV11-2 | ASSLGQTGPYEQY
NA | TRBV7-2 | ASSVTWGNQPQH
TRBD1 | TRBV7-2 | ASSLGGTVDYGYT
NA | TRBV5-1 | ASRRQSSYNSPLH
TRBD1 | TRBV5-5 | ASSRDRGFQY
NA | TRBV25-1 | ASSDGQYGYT
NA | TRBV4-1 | ASSQDSYIGGENSPLH
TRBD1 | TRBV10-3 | AISWTGPPPEAF
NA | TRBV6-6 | ASSPFSGRNEQF
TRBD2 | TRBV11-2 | ASSQLAGGPSTQY
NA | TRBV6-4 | ASRKAPGDGYT
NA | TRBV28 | ASSRDSANDEQF
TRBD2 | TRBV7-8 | ASSHRGGLADYNEQF
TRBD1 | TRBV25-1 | ASSALQGRNSPLH
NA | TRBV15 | ATSKAKRNTEAF